This TCR beta chain was recorded in a study of a mutant IDH1 vaccine in newly diagnosed glioma. In the study overall: Patients arrived already treated with radiotherapy, temozolomide, or both, most having had both.

Time point given: baseline, week 1 (first vaccination visit). The treatment denotes: pre-vaccination baseline after standard-of-care therapy. Measured with immunoSEQ multiplex PCR; TCRdb has only the in-frame clones, and not every one. The data contain 92,000 or so clones, roughly 87% of them singletons. The sample holds one count of this clone. The CDR3 is 16 residues long. V dropped 7 bases and J dropped 4 bases, with 22 bases sitting between them. The germline V gene has CDR1 ENHRY and CDR2 SYGVKD. The J gene is TRBJ1-1, the V gene TRBV10-3; perhaps TRBD1 as D (6 bases). The TCR sequence derives from a middle-aged man with glioma. Some clones in this sample may be carry-over from other donors' samples. This specimen consisted of PBMCs, obtained from a glioma patient treated with radiotherapy, temozolomide or both. CDR3 nucleotides: TGTGCCATCACTGCAAGGACCAGGGGAACGGGCACTGAAGCTTTCTTT. It specifies CAITARTRGTGTEAFF.